Below, 10 T cell receptor beta chains from the same sample are listed, as sequenced in a study of blood T cell repertoires in COVID-19. TCRdb's table, derived via immunoSEQ multiplex PCR, lists solely in-frame clones and lacks some. Of over 250,000 clones listed, around 89% were seen once; the top ten hold about 9.3%. The sample comprised PBMCs or T cells enriched from blood (not recorded which). These receptors were taken from a man aged 35 to 55 who had recovered from COVID-19.

The chain combines TRBV18 with TRBJ1-1, with D possibly matching TRBD1 (6 bases). V was shortened by 3 bases and J by 2 bases, with 10 bases between the two germline ends. Germline-derived CDR1 and CDR2 are KGHSH and LQKENI. The CDR3 has 14 amino acids. CDR3 bases: TGTGCCAGCTCACCCGACAGGACCAACACTGAAGCTTTCTTT. Translating gives CASSPDRTNTEAFF. The variable domain in full, with the rest retrieved from reference TRBV18 and TRBJ1-1, is NAGVMQNPRHLVRRRGQEARLRCSPMKGHSHVYWYRQLPEEGLKFMVYLQKENIIDESGMPKERFSAEFPKEGPSILRIQQVVRGDSAAYFCASSPDRTNTEAFFGQGTRLTVV.

Only a few counts were recorded for this clone. DNA for the CDR3: TGTGCCAGCAGTGGACTAGCGGGAGCCTACGAGCAGTACTTC. It translates to CASSGLAGAYEQYF. The chain is built from TRBV2 and TRBJ2-7, with 12 nucleotides matching TRBD2. This CDR3 comprises 14 residues. Germline CDR1 and CDR2: SNHLY and FYNNEI. Trimming at V came to 4 bases and at J to 2 bases, leaving 0 bases not matched to a gene.

V is TRBV7-9 and J is TRBJ1-2, with a tentative D call TRBD1 (6 bases). The CDR3 consists of 13 residues. V lost 4 bases, J lost 7 bases, and 13 bases lay in between. Germline CDR1 reads SEHNR; CDR2 reads FQNEAQ (reference sequence). The CDR3 coding sequence is TGTGCCAGCAGCTCTCGGACAGCTCGTGGCTACACCTTC. Encoded protein: CASSSRTARGYTF.

The count of this clone is one. V and J are TRBV3-1 (or the pseudogene TRBV3-2) and TRBJ1-1; 8 nucleotides align to TRBD1. This CDR3 region has 18 residues. V dropped 0 bases and J dropped 5; count of bases not matched to a gene: 14. The germline CDR1 and CDR2 sequences are LGHDT and YNNKEL (reference sequence). CDR3 nucleotide sequence: TGTGCCAGCAGCCAAGAAAGAGGTGGACAGGGAGGCGATACTGAAGCTTTCTTT. Encoded protein: CASSQERGGQGGDTEAFF.

The V gene is TRBV28, the J gene TRBJ2-7; 9 bases agree with TRBD2. V gave up 5 bases and J gave up 7 bases; unmatched junction bases: 18. CDR1 is MDHEN and CDR2 is SYDVKM in the germline V gene. CDR3 length: 17 amino acids. CDR3 loop: CASSGGSGSPSGWEQYF. The CDR3 DNA follows: TGTGCCAGCAGTGGTGGTAGCGGGAGTCCCTCAGGTTGGGAGCAGTACTTC.

The chain combines TRBV9 with TRBJ2-7; tentative D call: TRBD1 (6 bases). V lost 0 bases, J lost 6 bases, and 10 bases lay in between. In germline, CDR1 is SGDLS, CDR2 YYNGEE. The CDR3 is 13 residues long. This CDR3 is CASSVEGGGEQYF. The CDR3 DNA sequence: TGTGCCAGCAGCGTAGAAGGGGGTGGCGAGCAGTACTTC.

This clone was detected only a few times. The rearrangement joins TRBV7-9 to TRBJ2-7, with no clear D. Trimming took 3 bases from V and 2 from J, leaving 5 bases between them. CDR1 and CDR2 from the germline V gene are SEHNR and FQNEAQ (reference sequence). CDR3 size: 12 residues. CDR3 residues: CASSFTTYEQYF. Here the CDR3 DNA reads TGTGCCAGCAGCTTTACAACCTACGAGCAGTACTTC.

The chain has TRBV7-9 and TRBJ1-5, with 7 bases that match TRBD1. The trim removed 5 bases at V and 4 bases at J, leaving 5 bases unmatched. Germline V gene data show CDR1 as SEHNR and CDR2 as FQNEAQ (reference sequence). The CDR3 runs to 14 residues. Here the CDR3 DNA reads TGTGCCAGCAGCCTAGGGACAGATAATCAGCCCCAGCATTTT. Protein: CASSLGTDNQPQHF.

This chain links TRBV19 with TRBJ2-5; 7 bases match TRBD2. Germline trimming cut 6 bases from V and 3 bases from J; bases unmatched to any gene: 10. Germline V gene lookup returns CDR1 LNHDA and CDR2 SQIVND (reference sequence). The CDR3 contains 15 residues. In nucleotides, the CDR3 is TGTGCCAGTAGAAAGCGGGGAGCGAGTGAAGAGACCCAGTACTTC. Its protein is CASRKRGASEETQYF.

The chain employs TRBV12-3 or TRBV12-4 and TRBJ1-6; maybe TRBD1 (6 bases). The CDR3 runs to 11 residues. Trimming left V 3 bases short and J 17 bases short, with 11 bases between. CDR3 sequence reads: CASSLRGAVHF. The CDR3 nucleotides are TGTGCCAGCAGTTTGCGGGGGGCGGTCCACTTT.